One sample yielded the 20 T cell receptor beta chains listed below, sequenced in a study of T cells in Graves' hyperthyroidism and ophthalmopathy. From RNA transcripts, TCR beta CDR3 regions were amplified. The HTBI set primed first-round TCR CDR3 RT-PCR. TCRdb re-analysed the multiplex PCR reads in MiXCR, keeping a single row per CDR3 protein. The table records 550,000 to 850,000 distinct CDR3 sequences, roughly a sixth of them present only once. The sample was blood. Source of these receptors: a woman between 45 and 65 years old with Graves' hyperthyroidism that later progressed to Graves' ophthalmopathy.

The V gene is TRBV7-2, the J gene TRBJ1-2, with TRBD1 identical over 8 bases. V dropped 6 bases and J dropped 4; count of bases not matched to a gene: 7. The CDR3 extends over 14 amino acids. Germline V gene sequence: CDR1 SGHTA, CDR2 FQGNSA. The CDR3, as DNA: TGTGCCAGCAGTATGCCAGGGGGCATCTATGGCTACACCTTC. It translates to CASSMPGGIYGYTF.

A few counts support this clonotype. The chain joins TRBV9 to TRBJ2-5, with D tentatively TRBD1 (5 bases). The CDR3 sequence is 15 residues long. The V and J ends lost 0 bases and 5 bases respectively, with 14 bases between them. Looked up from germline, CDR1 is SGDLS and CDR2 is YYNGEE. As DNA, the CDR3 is TGTGCCAGCAGCGTAGAATTAGGGGTAATGGAGACCCAGTACTTC. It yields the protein CASSVELGVMETQYF.

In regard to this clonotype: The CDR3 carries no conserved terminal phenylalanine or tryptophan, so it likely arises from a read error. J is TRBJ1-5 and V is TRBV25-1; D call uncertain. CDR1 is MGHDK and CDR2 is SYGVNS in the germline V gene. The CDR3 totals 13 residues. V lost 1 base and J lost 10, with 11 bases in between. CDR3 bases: TGTGCCAGCAGTGAATGGTCTGGGATACCCCAGCATCTT. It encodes CASSEWSGIPQHL.

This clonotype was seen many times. DNA for the CDR3: TGTGCCAGCAGCAGCCGCCCGACAGACCTGAACACTGAAGCTTTCTTT. It translates to CASSSRPTDLNTEAFF. J is TRBJ1-1 and V is TRBV3-1, with D maybe TRBD1 (5 bases). Trimming left V 5 bases short and J 0 bases short, with 16 bases between. Germline loops: CDR1 LGHDT, CDR2 YNNKEL (reference sequence). This CDR3 region has 16 residues.

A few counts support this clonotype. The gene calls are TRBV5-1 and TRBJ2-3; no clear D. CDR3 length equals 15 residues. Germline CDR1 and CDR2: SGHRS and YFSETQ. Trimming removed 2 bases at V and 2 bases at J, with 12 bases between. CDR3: CASSLVGVLTDTQYF. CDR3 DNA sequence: TGCGCCAGCAGCTTAGTTGGGGTACTCACAGATACGCAGTATTTT.

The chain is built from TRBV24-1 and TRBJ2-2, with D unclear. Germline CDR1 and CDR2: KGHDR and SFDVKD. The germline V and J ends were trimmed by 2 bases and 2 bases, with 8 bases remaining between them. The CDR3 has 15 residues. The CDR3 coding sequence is TGTGCCACCAGTGATTCTTTAGGCAACACCGGGGAGCTGTTTTTT. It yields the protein CATSDSLGNTGELFF.

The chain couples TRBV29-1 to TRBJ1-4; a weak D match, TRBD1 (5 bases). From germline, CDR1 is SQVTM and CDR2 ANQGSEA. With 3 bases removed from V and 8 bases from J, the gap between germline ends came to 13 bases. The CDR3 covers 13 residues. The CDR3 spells CSVETGGGEKLFF. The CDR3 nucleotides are TGCAGCGTTGAGACGGGGGGAGGCGAAAAACTGTTTTTT.

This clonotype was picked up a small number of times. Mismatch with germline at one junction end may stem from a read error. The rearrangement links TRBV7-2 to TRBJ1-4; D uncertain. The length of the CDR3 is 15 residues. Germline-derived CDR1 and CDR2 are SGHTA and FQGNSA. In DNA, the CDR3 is TGTGCCAGCAGCCCAGTTGCTGCAGGCTATGAGAAACTGTTTTTT. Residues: CASSPVAAGYEKLFF.

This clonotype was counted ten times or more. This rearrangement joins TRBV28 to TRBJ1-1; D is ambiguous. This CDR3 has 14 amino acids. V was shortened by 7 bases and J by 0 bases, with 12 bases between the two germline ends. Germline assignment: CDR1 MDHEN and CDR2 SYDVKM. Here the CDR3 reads CASTLPGLNTEAFF. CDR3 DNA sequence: TGTGCCAGCACCCTCCCTGGCTTGAACACTGAAGCTTTCTTT.

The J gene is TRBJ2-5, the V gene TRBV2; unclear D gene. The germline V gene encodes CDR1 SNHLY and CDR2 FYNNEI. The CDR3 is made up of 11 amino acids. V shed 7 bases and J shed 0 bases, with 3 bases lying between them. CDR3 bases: TGTGCCAGCAAATACCAAGAGACCCAGTACTTC. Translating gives CASKYQETQYF.

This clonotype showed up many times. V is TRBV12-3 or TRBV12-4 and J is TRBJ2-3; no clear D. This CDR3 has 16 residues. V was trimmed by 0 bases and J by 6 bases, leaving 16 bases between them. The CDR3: CASSLALARSLDTQYF. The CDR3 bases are TGTGCCAGCAGTTTAGCGCTGGCACGCTCGCTCGATACGCAGTATTTT.

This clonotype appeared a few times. The CDR3 loop reads CSARDNRGAPYNSPLHF. The CDR3 region has the DNA TGCAGTGCTAGAGATAATCGGGGGGCGCCATATAATTCACCCCTCCACTTT. The rearrangement links TRBV20-1 to TRBJ1-6; the D gene is possibly TRBD1 (6 bases). Trimming left V 0 bases short and J 4 bases short, with 16 bases between. This CDR3 has 17 amino acids. CDR1 and CDR2 (germline): DFQATT, SNEGSKA (reference sequence).

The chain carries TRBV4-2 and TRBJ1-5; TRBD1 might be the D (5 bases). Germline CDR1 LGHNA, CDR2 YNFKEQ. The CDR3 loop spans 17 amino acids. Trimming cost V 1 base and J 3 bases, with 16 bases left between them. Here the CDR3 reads CASSQVSTVGSNQPQHF. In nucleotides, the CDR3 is TGTGCCAGCAGCCAAGTCTCGACAGTGGGCTCCAATCAGCCCCAGCATTTT.

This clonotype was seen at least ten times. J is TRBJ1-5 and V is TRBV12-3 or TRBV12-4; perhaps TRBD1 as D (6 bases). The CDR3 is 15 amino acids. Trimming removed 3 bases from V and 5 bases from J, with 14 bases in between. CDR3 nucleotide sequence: TGTGCCAGCAGTTTCGCCCGGGACACTCATCAGCCCCAGCATTTT. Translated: CASSFARDTHQPQHF.

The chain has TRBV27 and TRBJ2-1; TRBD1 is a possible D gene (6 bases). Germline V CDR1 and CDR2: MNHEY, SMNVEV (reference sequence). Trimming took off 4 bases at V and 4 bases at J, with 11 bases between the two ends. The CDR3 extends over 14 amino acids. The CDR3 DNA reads TGTGCCAGCAGTTGGTCAGGGGATTACAATGAGCAGTTCTTC. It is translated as CASSWSGDYNEQFF.

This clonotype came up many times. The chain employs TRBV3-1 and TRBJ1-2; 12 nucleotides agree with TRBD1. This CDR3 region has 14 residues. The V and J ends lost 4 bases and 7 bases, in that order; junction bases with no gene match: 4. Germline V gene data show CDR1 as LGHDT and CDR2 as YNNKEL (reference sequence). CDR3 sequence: CASSPGDRGLGYTF. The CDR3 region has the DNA TGTGCCAGCAGCCCGGGGGACAGGGGGCTTGGCTACACCTTC.

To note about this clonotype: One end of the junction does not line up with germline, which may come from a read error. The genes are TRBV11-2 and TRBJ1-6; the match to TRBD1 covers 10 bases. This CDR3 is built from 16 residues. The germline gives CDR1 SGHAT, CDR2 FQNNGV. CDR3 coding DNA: TGCGCCAGCAGCCAAGATCCGGGACAGGGGAGTTCACCCCTCCACTTT. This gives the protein CASSQDPGQGSSPLHF.

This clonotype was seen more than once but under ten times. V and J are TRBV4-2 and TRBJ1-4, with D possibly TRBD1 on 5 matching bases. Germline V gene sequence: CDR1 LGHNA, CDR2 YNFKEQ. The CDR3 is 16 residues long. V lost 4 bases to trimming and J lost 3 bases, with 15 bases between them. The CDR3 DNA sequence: TGTGCCAGCAGCCTGTATGGAGTCAGGGCTAATGAAAAACTGTTTTTT. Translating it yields CASSLYGVRANEKLFF.

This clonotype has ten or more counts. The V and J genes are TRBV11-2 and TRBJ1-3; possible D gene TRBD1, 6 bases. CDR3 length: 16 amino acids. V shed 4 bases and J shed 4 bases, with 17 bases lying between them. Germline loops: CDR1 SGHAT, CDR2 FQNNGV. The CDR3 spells CASSSMTRTGGNTIYF. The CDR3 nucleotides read TGTGCCAGCAGCTCCATGACGCGAACAGGGGGAAACACCATATATTTT.

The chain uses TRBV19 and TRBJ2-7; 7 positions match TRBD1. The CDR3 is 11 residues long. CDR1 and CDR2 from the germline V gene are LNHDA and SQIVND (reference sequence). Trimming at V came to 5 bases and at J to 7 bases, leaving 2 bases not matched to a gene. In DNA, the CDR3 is TGTGCCAGTAGTCCGGGACAGGAGCAGTACTTC. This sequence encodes CASSPGQEQYF.